Listed below are T cell receptor beta chains from one sample, sequenced in a study of blood T cells in healthy people across ages. Via MiXCR, TCRdb re-called the 5' RACE reads, giving one row per CDR3 protein. The sample records roughly 1.7 million distinct CDR3 sequences, roughly 30% being singletons. Sequencing input: blood. The source of these receptors is a woman under 40 in good health. Each CDR3 is given with its conserved first and last residue. D genes are given only for firm matches. Size is stated for part of the rows, as once, few or many counts, or as a class when the clone is expanded.

clone_size,v_call,j_call,d_call,cdr3_aa,cdr3_nt
NA,TRBV5-1,TRBJ2-6,TRBD2,CASEGLAEDSGANVLTF,TGCGCCAGCGAAGGACTAGCGGAAGACTCTGGGGCCAACGTCCTGACTTTC
many,TRBV20-1,TRBJ2-3,NA,CSASKLATSTDTQYF,TGCAGTGCTAGCAAGTTGGCGACAAGCACAGATACGCAGTATTTT
few,TRBV7-9,TRBJ2-1,NA,CASSLSQGGHEQFF,TGTGCCAGCAGCTTATCTCAAGGGGGGCATGAGCAGTTCTTC
NA,TRBV9,TRBJ1-2,NA,CASSPSGENYGDTF,TGTGCCAGCAGCCCATCCGGGGAAAACTATGGCGACACCTTC
NA,TRBV4-1,TRBJ2-2,NA,CASSQAPSVAHKLFF,TGCGCCAGCAGCCAAGCCCCCTCTGTCGCCCATAAACTGTTTTTT
NA,TRBV11-2,TRBJ2-1,TRBD2,CASSLDTSSGGWTSSYNEQFF,TGTGCCAGCAGCTTAGATACCTCTAGCGGGGGATGGACCAGCTCCTACAATGAGCAGTTCTTC
few,TRBV24-1,TRBJ2-1,NA,CATSDGQGIPEQFF,TGTGCCACCAGTGACGGGCAGGGAATCCCTGAGCAGTTCTTC
NA,TRBV5-1,TRBJ1-1,TRBD1,CASSLGQGIAEAFF,TGCGCCAGCAGCTTGGGACAGGGCATCGCTGAAGCTTTCTTT
NA,TRBV7-8,TRBJ2-5,NA,CASSPRTVGRETQYF,TGTGCCAGCAGCCCCAGGACGGTAGGGAGAGAGACCCAGTACTTC
NA,TRBV5-4,TRBJ2-5,NA,CASSSGGTAGETQYF,TGTGCCAGCAGCTCAGGGGGGACAGCTGGAGAGACCCAGTACTTC
NA,TRBV6-1,TRBJ2-7,NA,CASSVGRWTEQYF,TGCGCCAGCAGTGTGGGCAGATGGACCGAGCAGTACTTC
NA,TRBV20-1,TRBJ2-1,NA,CSASRGEFYNEQFF,TGCAGTGCTAGTAGGGGGGAGTTTTACAATGAGCAGTTCTTC
NA,TRBV20-1,TRBJ1-5,NA,CSANTGYSNQPQHF,TGCAGTGCCAACACAGGCTATAGCAATCAGCCCCAGCATTTT